The T cell receptor (beta chain) under discussion was sequenced for a study of graft-versus-host responses after intestinal transplantation. The assay was immunoSEQ multiplex PCR, and TCRdb's table has in-frame clones only and misses some. The sample contains approximately 24,000 clones, roughly 85% of which appear only once. Trimming removed 0 bases at V and 1 base at J, with 7 bases between. This CDR3 comprises 15 residues. The rearrangement links TRBV23-1 to TRBJ2-1; perhaps TRBD1 as D (5 bases). TRBV23-1 is an ORF; its function is uncertain. This receptor was identified in a human patient who received an intestinal transplant, so some T cells may come from the graft donor. Here the sequenced sample was PBMCs, taken just over 450 days after intestinal transplant. DNA for the CDR3: TGCGCCAGCAGTCAATCGACAGATTCCTACAATGAGCAGTTCTTC. This translates into CASSQSTDSYNEQFF.